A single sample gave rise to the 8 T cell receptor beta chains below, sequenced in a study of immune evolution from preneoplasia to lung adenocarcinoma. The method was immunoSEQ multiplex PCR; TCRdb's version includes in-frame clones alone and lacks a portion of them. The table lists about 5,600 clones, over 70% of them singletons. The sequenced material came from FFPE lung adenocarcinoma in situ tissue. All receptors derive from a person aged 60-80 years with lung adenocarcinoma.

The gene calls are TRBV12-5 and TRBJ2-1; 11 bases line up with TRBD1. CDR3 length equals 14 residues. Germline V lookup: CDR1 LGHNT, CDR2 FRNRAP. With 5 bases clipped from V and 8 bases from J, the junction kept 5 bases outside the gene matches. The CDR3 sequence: CASGRTGGPYEQFF. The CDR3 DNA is TGTGCTAGTGGTCGGACAGGGGGCCCGTATGAGCAGTTCTTC.

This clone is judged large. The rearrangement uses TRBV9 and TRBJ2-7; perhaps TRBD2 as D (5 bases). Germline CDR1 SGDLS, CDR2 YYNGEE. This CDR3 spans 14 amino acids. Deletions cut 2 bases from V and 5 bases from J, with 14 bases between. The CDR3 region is CASSVEGVLDEQYF. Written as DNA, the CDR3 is TGTGCCAGCAGCGTTGAGGGAGTCCTAGACGAGCAGTACTTC.

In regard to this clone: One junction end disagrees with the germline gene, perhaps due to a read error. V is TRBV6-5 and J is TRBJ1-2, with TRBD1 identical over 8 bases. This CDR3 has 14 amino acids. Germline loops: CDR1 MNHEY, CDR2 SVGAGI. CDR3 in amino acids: CASGGTGAKYGYTF. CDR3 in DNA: TGTGCCAGCGGGGGGACAGGAGCTAAATATGGCTACACCTTC.

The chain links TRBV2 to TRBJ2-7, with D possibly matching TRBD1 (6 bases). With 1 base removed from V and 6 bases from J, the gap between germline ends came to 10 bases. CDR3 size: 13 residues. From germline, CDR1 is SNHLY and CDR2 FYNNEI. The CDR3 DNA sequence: TGTGCCAGCAGTGAAGGAAGAGGGGGCGAGCAGTACTTC. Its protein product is CASSEGRGGEQYF.

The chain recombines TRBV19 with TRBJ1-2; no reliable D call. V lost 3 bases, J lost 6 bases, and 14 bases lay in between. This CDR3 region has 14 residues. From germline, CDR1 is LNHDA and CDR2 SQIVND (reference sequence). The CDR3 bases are TGTGCCAGTAGTATGCGAACAGCGTTTAATGGCTACACCTTC. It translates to CASSMRTAFNGYTF.

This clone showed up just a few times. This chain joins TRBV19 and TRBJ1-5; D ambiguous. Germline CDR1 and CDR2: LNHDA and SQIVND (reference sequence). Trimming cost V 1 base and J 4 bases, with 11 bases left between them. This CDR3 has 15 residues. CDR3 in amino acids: CASSIARLANQPQHF. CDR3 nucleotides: TGTGCCAGTAGTATAGCAAGACTTGCAAATCAGCCCCAGCATTTT.

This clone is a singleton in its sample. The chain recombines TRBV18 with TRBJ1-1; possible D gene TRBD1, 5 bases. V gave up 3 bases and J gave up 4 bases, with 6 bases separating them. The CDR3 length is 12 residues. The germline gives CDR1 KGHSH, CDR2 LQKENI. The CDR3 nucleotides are TGTGCCAGCTCACCGGACACCACTGAAGCTTTCTTT. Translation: CASSPDTTEAFF.

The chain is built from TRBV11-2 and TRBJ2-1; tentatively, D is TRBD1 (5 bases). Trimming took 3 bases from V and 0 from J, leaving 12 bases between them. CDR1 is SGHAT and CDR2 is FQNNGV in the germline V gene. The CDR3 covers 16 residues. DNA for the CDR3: TGTGCCAGCAGCTTCTTTCAGGGTGTCTCCTACAATGAGCAGTTCTTC. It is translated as CASSFFQGVSYNEQFF.